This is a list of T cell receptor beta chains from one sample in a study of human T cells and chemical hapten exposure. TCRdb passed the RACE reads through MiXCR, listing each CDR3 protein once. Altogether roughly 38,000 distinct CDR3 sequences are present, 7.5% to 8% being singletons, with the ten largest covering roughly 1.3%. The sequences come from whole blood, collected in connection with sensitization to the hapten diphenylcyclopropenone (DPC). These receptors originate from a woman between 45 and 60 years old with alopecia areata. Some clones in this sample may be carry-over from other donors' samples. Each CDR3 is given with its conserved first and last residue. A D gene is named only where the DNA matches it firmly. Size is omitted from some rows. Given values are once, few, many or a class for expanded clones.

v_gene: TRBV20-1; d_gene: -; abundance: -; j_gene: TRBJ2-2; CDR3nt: TGCAGTGCTTTTCGAAGCGGGAACACCGGGGAGCTGTTTTTT; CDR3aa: CSAFRSGNTGELFF
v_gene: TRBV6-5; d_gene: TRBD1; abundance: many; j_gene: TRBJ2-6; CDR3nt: TGTGCCAGCAGCCGACCCACAGGGGCTGGGGCCAACGTCCTGACTTTC; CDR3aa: CASSRPTGAGANVLTF
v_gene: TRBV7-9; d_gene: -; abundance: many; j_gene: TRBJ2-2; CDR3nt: TGTGCCAGCAGCGTCCCCGGCCCATACACCGGGGAGCTGTTTTTT; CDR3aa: CASSVPGPYTGELFF
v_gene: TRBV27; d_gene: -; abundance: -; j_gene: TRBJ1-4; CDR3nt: TGTGCCAGCAGTTTAGGGGGGATGGGGGAAAAACTGTTTTTT; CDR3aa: CASSLGGMGEKLFF
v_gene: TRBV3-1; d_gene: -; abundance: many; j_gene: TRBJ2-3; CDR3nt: TGTGCCAGCAGCCTAAGGGACTCCGAATCGGATACGCAGTATTTT; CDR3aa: CASSLRDSESDTQYF
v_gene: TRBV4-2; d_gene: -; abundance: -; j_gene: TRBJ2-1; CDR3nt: TGTGCCAGCAGCCAAGATCTGAGGGCCAGGGGTGTTGAGCAGTTCTTC; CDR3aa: CASSQDLRARGVEQFF
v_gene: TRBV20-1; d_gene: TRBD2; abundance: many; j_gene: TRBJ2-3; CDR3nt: TGCAGTGCTGACGGACAGGCTAGAAACCAGCGGGAGGTCCCAGATACGCAGTATTTT; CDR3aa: CSADGQARNQREVPDTQYF
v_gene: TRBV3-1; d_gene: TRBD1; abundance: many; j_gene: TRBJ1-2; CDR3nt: TGTGCCAGCAGCCATGCCAGAAAACAGGGGGCGAGGGGCTACACCTTC; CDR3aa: CASSHARKQGARGYTF
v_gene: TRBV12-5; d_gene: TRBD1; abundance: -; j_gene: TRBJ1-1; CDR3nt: TGTGCTAGTGGTTTGTCCCGGACAGGGCTCCTTGAAGCTTTCTTT; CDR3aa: CASGLSRTGLLEAFF
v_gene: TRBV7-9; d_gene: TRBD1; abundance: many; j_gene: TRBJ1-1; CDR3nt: TGTGCCACCTCCCGTTCCAGGGGGCTGAACACTGAAGCTTTCTTT; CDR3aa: CATSRSRGLNTEAFF
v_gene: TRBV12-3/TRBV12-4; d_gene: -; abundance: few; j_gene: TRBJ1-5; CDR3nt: TGTGCCAGCATCGCCGCAGGGGCCCGCAATCAGCCCCAGCATTTT; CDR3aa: CASIAAGARNQPQHF
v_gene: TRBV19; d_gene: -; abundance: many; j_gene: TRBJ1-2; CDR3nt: TGTGCCAGTTTCGAGGGCTATGGCTACACCTTC; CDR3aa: CASFEGYGYTF
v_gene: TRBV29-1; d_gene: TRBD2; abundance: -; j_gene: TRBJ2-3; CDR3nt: TGCAGCGACGGCGGGAGACCGACAGATACGCAGTATTTT; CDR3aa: CSDGGRPTDTQYF
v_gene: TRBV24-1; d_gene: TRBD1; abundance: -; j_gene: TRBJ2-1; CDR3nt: TGTGCCACCAGTGGGGACAGGGGGCTAAGGGAGCAGTTCTTC; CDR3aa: CATSGDRGLREQFF
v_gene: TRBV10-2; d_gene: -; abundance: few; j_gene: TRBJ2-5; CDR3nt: TGCGCCAGCAGGGAGACAGGAAAAGAGACCCAGTACTTC; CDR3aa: CASRETGKETQYF
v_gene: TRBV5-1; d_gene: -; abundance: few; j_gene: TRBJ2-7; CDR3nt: TGCGCCAGCAGAGCAGCGGAGAGCTCCTACGAGCAGTACTTC; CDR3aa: CASRAAESSYEQYF
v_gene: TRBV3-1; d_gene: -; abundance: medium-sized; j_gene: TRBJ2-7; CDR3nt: TGTGCCAGCAGCCAGGGCTACGAGCAGTACTTC; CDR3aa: CASSQGYEQYF
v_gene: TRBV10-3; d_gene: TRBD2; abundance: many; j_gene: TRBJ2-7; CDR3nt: TGTGCCATCAGTGACCCAGGACTAGGGAACTACGAGCAGTACTTC; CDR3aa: CAISDPGLGNYEQYF
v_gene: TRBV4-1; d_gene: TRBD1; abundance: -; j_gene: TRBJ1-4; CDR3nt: TGCGCCAGCAGCTCGGACAGGTCCCTGGAAAAACTGTTTTTT; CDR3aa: CASSSDRSLEKLFF
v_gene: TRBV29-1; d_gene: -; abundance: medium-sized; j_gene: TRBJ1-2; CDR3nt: TGCAGCGTTTATAGCATGCCGTATGGCTACACCTTC; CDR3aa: CSVYSMPYGYTF
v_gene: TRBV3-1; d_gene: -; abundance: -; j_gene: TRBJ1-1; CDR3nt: TGTGCCAGCAGCCAAGGGGGAGAGAACACTGAAGCTTTCTTT; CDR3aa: CASSQGGENTEAFF
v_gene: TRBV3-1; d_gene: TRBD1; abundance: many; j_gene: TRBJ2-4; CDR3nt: TGTGCCAGCAGCCAATATCTCGGACAGGGGTTTGTCAAAAACATTCAGTACTTC; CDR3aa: CASSQYLGQGFVKNIQYF
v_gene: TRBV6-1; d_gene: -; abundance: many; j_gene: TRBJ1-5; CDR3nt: TGTGCCAGCAGGTCGGCTGCGGGCAATCAGCCCCAGCATTTT; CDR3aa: CASRSAAGNQPQHF
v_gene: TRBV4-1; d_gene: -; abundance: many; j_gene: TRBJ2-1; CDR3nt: TGCGCCAGCAGCCAAGATTCGGGAAATATGTACAATGAGCAGTTCTTC; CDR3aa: CASSQDSGNMYNEQFF
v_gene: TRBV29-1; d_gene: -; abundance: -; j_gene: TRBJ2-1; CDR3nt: TGCAGCGTTGAAGATGGTTCCGGGAGCTCCTACAATGAGCAGTTCTTC; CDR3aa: CSVEDGSGSSYNEQFF
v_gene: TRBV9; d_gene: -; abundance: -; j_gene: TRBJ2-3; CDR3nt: TGTGCCAGCACGGGTACCCCGTTGAGCACAGATACGCAGTATTTT; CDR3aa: CASTGTPLSTDTQYF
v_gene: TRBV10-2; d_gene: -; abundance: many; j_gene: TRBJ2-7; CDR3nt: TGCGCCAGCAGTGAGGTGACGCAGAACGAGCAGTACTTC; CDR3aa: CASSEVTQNEQYF
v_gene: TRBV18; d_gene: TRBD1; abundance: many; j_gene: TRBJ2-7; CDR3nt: TGTGCCAGCTCACCCCGTGGGGACAGGTCCCTTCTTGCCGAGCAGTACTTC; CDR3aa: CASSPRGDRSLLAEQYF
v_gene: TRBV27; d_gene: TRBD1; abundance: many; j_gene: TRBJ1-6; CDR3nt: TGTGCCAGCAGTTTCAGTGCGGGACAGGGGTATCCTAATTCACCCCTCCACTTT; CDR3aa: CASSFSAGQGYPNSPLHF
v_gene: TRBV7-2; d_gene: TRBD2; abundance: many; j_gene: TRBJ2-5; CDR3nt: TGTGCCAGCAGCTTGGCGGGAGGGCGCGAGACCCAGTACTTC; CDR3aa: CASSLAGGRETQYF
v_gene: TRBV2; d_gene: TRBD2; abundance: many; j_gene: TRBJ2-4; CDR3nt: TGTGCCGTCCTGGGACTAGCGGGAGGGTTGGCCAAAAACATTCAGTACTTC; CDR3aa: CAVLGLAGGLAKNIQYF
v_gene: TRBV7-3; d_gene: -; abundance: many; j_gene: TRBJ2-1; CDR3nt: TGTGCCAGCAGCTTAATGCGGGAACTGGGTGGTGAGCAGTTCTTC; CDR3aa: CASSLMRELGGEQFF
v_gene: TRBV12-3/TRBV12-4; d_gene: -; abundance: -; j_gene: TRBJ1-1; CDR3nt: TGTGCCAGCTCTCAGAGGGGAACTGAAGCTTTCTTT; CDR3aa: CASSQRGTEAFF
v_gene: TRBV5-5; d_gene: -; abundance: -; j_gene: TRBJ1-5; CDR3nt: TGTGCCAGCAGCTTGGATCCGCGTTCGAAGCCCCAGCATTTT; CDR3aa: CASSLDPRSKPQHF
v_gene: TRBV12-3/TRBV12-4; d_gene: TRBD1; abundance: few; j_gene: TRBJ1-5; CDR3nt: TGTGCCAGCAGCCAGACAGGGGCACGGCATTTT; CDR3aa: CASSQTGARHF
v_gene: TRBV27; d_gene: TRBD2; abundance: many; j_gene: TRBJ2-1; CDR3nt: TGTGCCAGCAGCCGCGCGGTAGCGGGAGGGAGCTCCTACAATGAGCAGTTCTTC; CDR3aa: CASSRAVAGGSSYNEQFF
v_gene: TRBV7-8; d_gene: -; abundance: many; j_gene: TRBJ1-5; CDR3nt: TGTGCCAGCAGCTTAGACGTTATCGGCAATCAGCCCCAGCATTTT; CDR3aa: CASSLDVIGNQPQHF
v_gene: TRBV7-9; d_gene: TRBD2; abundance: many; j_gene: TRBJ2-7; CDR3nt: TGTGCCAGCAGCCAAGGACTAGCCACCTACGAGCAGTACTTC; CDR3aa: CASSQGLATYEQYF
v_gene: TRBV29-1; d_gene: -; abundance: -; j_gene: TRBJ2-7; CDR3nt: TGCAGCGTTGGGTGGCCGCCCTCCTACGAGCAGTACTTC; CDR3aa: CSVGWPPSYEQYF
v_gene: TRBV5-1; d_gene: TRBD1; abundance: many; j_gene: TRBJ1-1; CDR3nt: TGCGCCAGCAGCTGGGACAGGGGGAATGAAGCTTTCTTT; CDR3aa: CASSWDRGNEAFF
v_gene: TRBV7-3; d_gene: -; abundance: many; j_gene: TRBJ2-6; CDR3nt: TGTGCCAGCAGCCTGGGGTCCTTCTCTGGGGCCAACGTCCTGACTTTC; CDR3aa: CASSLGSFSGANVLTF
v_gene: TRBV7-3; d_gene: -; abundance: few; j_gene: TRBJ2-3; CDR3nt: TGTGCCAGCAGCTTGGGGGCAGATACGCAGTATTTT; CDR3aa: CASSLGADTQYF
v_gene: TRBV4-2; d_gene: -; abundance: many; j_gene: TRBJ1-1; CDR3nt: TGTGCCAGCAGCCAAGATGTTCGAGGGGCCGGGAACACTGAAGCTTTCTTT; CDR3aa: CASSQDVRGAGNTEAFF
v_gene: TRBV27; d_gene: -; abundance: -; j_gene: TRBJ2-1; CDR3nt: TGTGCCAGCAGTTTTTTTCCCCAGAGGGGGGTTAGCTCCTACAATGAGCAGTTCTTC; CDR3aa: CASSFFPQRGVSSYNEQFF
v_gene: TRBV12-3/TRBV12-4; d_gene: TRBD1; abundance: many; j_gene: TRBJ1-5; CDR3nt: TGTGCCAGCACCGACAGGGTTGGCAATCAGCCCCAGCATTTT; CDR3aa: CASTDRVGNQPQHF
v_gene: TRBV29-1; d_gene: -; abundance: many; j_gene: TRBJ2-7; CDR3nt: TGCAGCGTTGCAGGGCAGGTCTTCCCCTACGAGCAGTACTTC; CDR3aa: CSVAGQVFPYEQYF
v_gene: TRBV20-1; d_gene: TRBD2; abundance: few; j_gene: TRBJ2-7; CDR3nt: TGCAGTGCTGTAAACTTAGCGGGAGTTGGCGAGCAGTACTTC; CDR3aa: CSAVNLAGVGEQYF
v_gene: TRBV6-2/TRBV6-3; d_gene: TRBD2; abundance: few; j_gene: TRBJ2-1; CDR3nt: TGTGCCAGCAGTCGACTAGCTTCGAACAATGAGCAGTTCTTC; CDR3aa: CASSRLASNNEQFF
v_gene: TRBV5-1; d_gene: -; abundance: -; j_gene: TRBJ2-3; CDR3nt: TGCGCCAGCAGCTCCGTCAACACAGATACGCAGTATTTT; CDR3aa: CASSSVNTDTQYF
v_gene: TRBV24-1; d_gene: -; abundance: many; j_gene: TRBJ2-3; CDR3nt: TGTGCCACGTGGCAGGGAGATACGCAGTATTTT; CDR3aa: CATWQGDTQYF
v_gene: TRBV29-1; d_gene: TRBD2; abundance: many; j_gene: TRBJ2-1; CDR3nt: TGCAGCGTCAGAAGCGGGAGTCAAATAAATGAGCAGTTCTTC; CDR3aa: CSVRSGSQINEQFF
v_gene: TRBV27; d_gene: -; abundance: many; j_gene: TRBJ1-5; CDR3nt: TGTGCCAGACAGGGAAGGAATCAGCCCCAGCATTTT; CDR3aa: CARQGRNQPQHF
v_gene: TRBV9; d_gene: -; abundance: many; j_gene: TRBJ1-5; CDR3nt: TGTGCCAGCAGCCTCGACGGTAATAGCAATCAGCCCCAGCATTTT; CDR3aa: CASSLDGNSNQPQHF
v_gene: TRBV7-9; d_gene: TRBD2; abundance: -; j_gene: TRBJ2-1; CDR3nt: TGTGCCAGCAGCCCCCCGGGGATTAGCGGGAGTAATGAGCAGTTCTTC; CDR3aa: CASSPPGISGSNEQFF